These 22 T cell receptor beta chains originate from one sample sequenced in a study of blood T cell repertoires in COVID-19. Some clones are missing from TCRdb's copy, which holds only in-frame ones; the method was immunoSEQ multiplex PCR. Of tens of thousands of clones in the sample, roughly 83% are singletons; the top ten hold 11%. Source material: peripheral blood. Receptor source: a human donor in a cohort sampled during active COVID-19.

The chain joins TRBV27 to TRBJ2-7; tentatively, D is TRBD1 (6 bases). Per the germline V gene, CDR1 is MNHEY and CDR2 is SMNVEV (reference sequence). Between the trimmed V and J ends, which lost 8 bases and 0 bases, there was a span of 11 bases. This CDR3 has 13 amino acids. CDR3 bases: TGTGCCAGCCGCCGGGACACCTCCTACGAGCAGTACTTC. It translates to CASRRDTSYEQYF.

The rearrangement joins TRBV9 to TRBJ2-3; TRBD2 aligns across 8 bases. This CDR3 region has 17 residues. The J segment lost 0 bases and the V segment lost 1 base, leaving 7 bases of the junction unmatched. Germline V gene lookup returns CDR1 SGDLS and CDR2 YYNGEE. The CDR3 region has the DNA TGTGCCAGCAGCGTAAGCCCGGCGGGAGGTAGCACAGATACGCAGTATTTT. Amino acid sequence: CASSVSPAGGSTDTQYF.

The rearrangement uses TRBV6-1 and TRBJ2-6; D remains ambiguous. V was pared by 0 bases and J by 0 bases, with 9 bases between. The length of the CDR3 is 17 residues. Germline-derived CDR1 and CDR2 are MNHNS and SASEGT. The CDR3 region has the DNA TGTGCCAGCAGTGAAGCGGGCAGCAGCTCTGGGGCCAACGTCCTGACTTTC. Translating gives CASSEAGSSSGANVLTF.

This chain connects TRBV5-1 to TRBJ2-2; 11 bases align to TRBD2. The CDR3 is 17 amino acids. J lost 4 bases, V lost 4 bases, and 9 bases had no gene match. Germline V gene lookup returns CDR1 SGHRS and CDR2 YFSETQ. The CDR3 loop reads CASSTTGTSGFTGELFF. CDR3 sequence (DNA): TGCGCCAGCAGCACGACCGGGACTAGCGGATTCACCGGGGAGCTGTTTTTT.

The CDR3 DNA follows: TGTGCCAGCAGTGAGGGACAAACAGAGTCCTACGAGCAGTACTTC. It specifies CASSEGQTESYEQYF. This chain connects TRBV2 to TRBJ2-7, with TRBD1 as a possible D gene (6 bases). V was clipped by 3 bases and J by 1 base, with 13 bases between them. Germline assignment: CDR1 SNHLY and CDR2 FYNNEI. There are 15 residues in the CDR3. Full variable domain (remainder filled in from reference TRBV2 and TRBJ2-7): EPEVTQTPSHQVTQMGQEVILRCVPISNHLYFYWYRQILGQKVEFLVSFYNNEISEKSEIFDDQFSVERPDGSNFTLKIRSTKLEDSAMYFCASSEGQTESYEQYFGPGTRLTVT.

The rearrangement links TRBV4-2 to TRBJ2-7; 8 bases agree with TRBD2. V dropped 0 bases and J dropped 3; count of bases not matched to a gene: 7. This CDR3 contains 16 residues. Germline V CDR1 and CDR2: LGHNA, YNFKEQ. The CDR3 DNA is TGTGCCAGCAGCCAAGACGCGGGCGGGGGGAACTACGAGCAGTACTTC. Translation gives CASSQDAGGGNYEQYF.

The chain links TRBV11-3 to TRBJ1-1; D call uncertain. Germline V gene data show CDR1 as SGHNT and CDR2 as YENEEA. This CDR3 spans 13 amino acids. Trimming pared 1 base from V and 2 bases from J, leaving 5 bases between. The CDR3 loop reads CASSLGQNTEAFF. The CDR3 nucleotides are TGTGCCAGCAGCTTAGGGCAAAACACTGAAGCTTTCTTT.

The rearrangement joins TRBV9 to TRBJ2-1; 8 nucleotides align to TRBD2. The ends lost 0 bases at V and 5 bases at J; junction bases unmatched: 10. Looked up from germline, CDR1 is SGDLS and CDR2 is YYNGEE. The CDR3 runs 17 residues. This CDR3 is CASSVDVGRAKDNEQFF. The CDR3 bases are TGTGCCAGCAGCGTAGACGTCGGGAGGGCCAAGGACAATGAGCAGTTCTTC.

V gene TRBV3-1 (or the pseudogene TRBV3-2) combines with J gene TRBJ2-3; D perhaps matches TRBD2 (5 bases). The CDR3 is made up of 16 amino acids. V was pared by 4 bases and J by 2 bases, with 16 bases between. CDR1 is LGHDT and CDR2 is YNNKEL in the germline V gene (reference sequence). CDR3 region: CASSLRHEGPTDTQYF. For the CDR3, the DNA is TGTGCCAGCAGCCTAAGACACGAGGGCCCCACAGATACGCAGTATTTT.

This clone has only one observation. This chain joins TRBV3-1 (or the pseudogene TRBV3-2) and TRBJ2-7; 9 nucleotides line up with TRBD2. CDR3 length: 17 amino acids. CDR1 LGHDT and CDR2 YNNKEL come from the germline V gene (reference sequence). V trimming: 1 base; J trimming: 3 bases; junction bases outside the gene matches: 10. CDR3: CASSQVREIAGVYEQYF. The CDR3 region has the DNA TGTGCCAGCAGCCAAGTTAGGGAGATAGCGGGAGTCTACGAGCAGTACTTC.

V and J are TRBV20-1 and TRBJ1-1, with D perhaps matching TRBD1 (5 bases). Between the trimmed V and J ends, which lost 3 bases and 1 base, there was a span of 15 bases. From germline, CDR1 is DFQATT and CDR2 SNEGSKA (reference sequence). The CDR3 sequence is 15 residues long. CDR3 sequence: CSASGANPQNTEAFF. For the CDR3, the DNA is TGCAGTGCTAGTGGGGCGAATCCCCAGAACACTGAAGCTTTCTTT.

The chain carries TRBV7-9 and TRBJ2-3, with D unresolved. V shed 5 bases and J shed 4 bases, with 7 bases lying between them. The CDR3 has 12 amino acids. Germline loops: CDR1 SEHNR, CDR2 FQNEAQ (reference sequence). The CDR3: CASSPMPDTQYF. DNA of the CDR3: TGTGCCAGCAGCCCTATGCCAGATACGCAGTATTTT.

CDR3 amino acids: CASTHPGVSYEQYF. For the CDR3, the DNA is TGTGCCAGCACCCACCCGGGGGTCTCCTACGAGCAGTACTTC. The chain combines TRBV7-2 with TRBJ2-7; TRBD2 might be the D (6 bases). Germline values: CDR1 SGHTA, CDR2 FQGNSA. With 7 bases removed from V and 0 bases from J, the gap between germline ends came to 13 bases. The CDR3 runs 14 residues.

The chain joins TRBV6-5 to TRBJ2-3, with TRBD2 matching over 9 bases. Germline lookup yields CDR1 MNHEY and CDR2 SVGAGI. Trimming cost V 4 bases and J 2 bases; bases outside gene matches: 4. CDR3 length equals 15 residues. CDR3 nucleotides: TGTGCCAGCAGTTTTACTAGCGGGCACACAGATACGCAGTATTTT. This encodes CASSFTSGHTDTQYF.

On this clone itself: At the DNA level, this CDR3 is encoded by other sequences in the same sample as well. The rearrangement joins TRBV3-1 (or the pseudogene TRBV3-2) to TRBJ1-2; weak D call: TRBD1 (6 bases). CDR1 LGHDT and CDR2 YNNKEL come from the germline V gene (reference sequence). The CDR3 is made up of 12 amino acids. V lost 1 base, J lost 7 bases, and 7 bases lay in between. The CDR3 region is CASSQGGGGYTF. The CDR3 nucleotides are TGTGCCAGCAGCCAAGGAGGGGGTGGCTACACCTTC.

CDR3 amino acids: CASSGGYDTEAFF. CDR3 coding DNA: TGTGCCAGCAGTGGAGGGTATGACACTGAAGCTTTCTTT. This chain links TRBV2 with TRBJ1-1; D gene unclear. With 4 bases removed from V and 3 bases from J, the gap between germline ends came to 9 bases. Germline V gives CDR1 SNHLY, CDR2 FYNNEI. The CDR3 has 13 residues.

J is TRBJ2-7 and V is TRBV10-3; TRBD2 aligns across 7 bases. The CDR3 has 12 amino acids. Per germline, CDR1 ENHRY and CDR2 SYGVKD. Trimming took 4 bases from V and 3 from J; bases not matched to a gene: 0. CDR3 loop: CAISAGGYEQYF. The CDR3 coding sequence is TGTGCCATCAGTGCGGGGGGCTACGAGCAGTACTTC.

The chain links TRBV29-1 to TRBJ2-7; weak D call: TRBD1 (5 bases). The length of the CDR3 is 12 residues. Trimming pared 5 bases from V and 4 bases from J, leaving 12 bases between. Germline V CDR1 and CDR2: SQVTM, ANQGSEA. The CDR3 loop is CSVRTSRYEQYF. In DNA form, the CDR3 reads TGCAGCGTTAGGACATCCAGATACGAGCAGTACTTC.

Only one count was recorded for this clone. This sequence joins TRBV9 and TRBJ2-7; D gene unclear. The germline gives CDR1 SGDLS, CDR2 YYNGEE. Trimming took 0 bases from V and 5 from J, leaving 6 bases between them. This CDR3 comprises 12 residues. CDR3 sequence (DNA): TGTGCCAGCAGCGTAGGGGCAGACGAGCAGTACTTC. Translation: CASSVGADEQYF.

Of note for this clone: This same CDR3 is encoded by further DNA sequences in the sample. The rearrangement links TRBV7-9 to TRBJ2-5; 8 bases map to TRBD1. The CDR3 is 15 amino acids. Germline lookup yields CDR1 SEHNR and CDR2 FQNEAQ (reference sequence). Trimming removed 1 base from V and 4 bases from J; junction bases left unmatched: 5. For the CDR3, the DNA is TGTGCCAGCAGCTTAGGACAGGGGCTTGGAGAGACCCAGTACTTC. It translates to CASSLGQGLGETQYF.

This clone was observed a few times. The chain links TRBV6-5 to TRBJ1-6; D not resolved. V was shortened by 2 bases and J by 8 bases, with 10 bases between the two germline ends. The CDR3 is made up of 14 amino acids. Germline CDR1 reads MNHEY; CDR2 reads SVGAGI. The chain's CDR3 is CASSYGPGDSPLHF. The CDR3 region has the DNA TGTGCCAGCAGTTACGGGCCAGGTGATTCACCCCTCCACTTT.

The chain carries TRBV14 and TRBJ2-5; the match to TRBD2 covers 9 bases. Germline CDR1 reads SGHDN; CDR2 reads FVKESK. The CDR3 is 17 amino acids. Unmatched junction bases numbered 14, after V lost 4 bases and J lost 5 bases. CDR3 in DNA: TGTGCCAGCAGCCCCCCCGGAATAGCGGGAGTGTTCGAGACCCAGTACTTC. Protein product: CASSPPGIAGVFETQYF. The full variable domain, in which reference TRBV14 and TRBJ2-5 provide the parts outside the CDR3, is EAGVTQFPSHSVIEKGQTVTLRCDPISGHDNLYWYRRVMGKEIKFLLHFVKESKQDESGMPNNRFLAERTGGTYSTLKVQPAELEDSGVYFCASSPPGIAGVFETQYFGPGTRLLVL.